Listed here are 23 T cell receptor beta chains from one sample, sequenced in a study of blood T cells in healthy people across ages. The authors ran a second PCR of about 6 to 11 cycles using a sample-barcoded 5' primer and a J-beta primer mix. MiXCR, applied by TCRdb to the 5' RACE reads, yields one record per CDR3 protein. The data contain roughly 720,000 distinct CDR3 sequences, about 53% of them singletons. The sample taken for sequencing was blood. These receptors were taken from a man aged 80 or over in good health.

CDR3 region: CASSVTSGSQENEQFF. As DNA, the CDR3 is TGTGCCAGCAGCGTAACTAGCGGGAGCCAGGAAAATGAGCAGTTCTTC. This chain connects TRBV9 to TRBJ2-1, with 11 bases aligning to TRBD2. V gave up 1 base and J gave up 7 bases; unmatched junction bases: 7. Germline CDR1 reads SGDLS; CDR2 reads YYNGEE. The CDR3 contains 16 residues.

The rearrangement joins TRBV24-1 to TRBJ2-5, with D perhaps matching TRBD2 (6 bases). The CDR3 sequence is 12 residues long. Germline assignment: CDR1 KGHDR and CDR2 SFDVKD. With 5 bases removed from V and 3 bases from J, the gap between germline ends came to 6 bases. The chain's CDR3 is CATSAGEETQYF. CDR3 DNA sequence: TGTGCCACCAGTGCGGGAGAAGAGACCCAGTACTTC.

The CDR3 DNA reads as TGCAGTGCTAGCCTTGTTGGCTACACCTTC. Amino acid sequence: CSASLVGYTF. The chain carries TRBV20-1 and TRBJ1-2; D is unresolved. V was trimmed by 3 bases and J by 7 bases, leaving 6 bases between them. Germline CDR1 DFQATT, CDR2 SNEGSKA (reference sequence). The CDR3 extends over 10 amino acids.

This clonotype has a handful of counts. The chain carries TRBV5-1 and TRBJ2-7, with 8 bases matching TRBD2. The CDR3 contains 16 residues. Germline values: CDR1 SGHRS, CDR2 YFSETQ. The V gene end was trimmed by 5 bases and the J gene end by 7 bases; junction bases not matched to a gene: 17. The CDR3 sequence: CASRGSGTIINNEQYF. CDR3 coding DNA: TGCGCCAGCAGGGGTAGCGGGACAATCATCAACAATGAGCAGTACTTC.

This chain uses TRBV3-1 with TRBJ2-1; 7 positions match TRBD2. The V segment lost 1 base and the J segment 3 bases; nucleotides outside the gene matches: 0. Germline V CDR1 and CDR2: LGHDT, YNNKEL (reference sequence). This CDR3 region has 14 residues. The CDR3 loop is CASSQAGGYNEQFF. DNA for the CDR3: TGTGCCAGCAGCCAAGCGGGAGGCTACAATGAGCAGTTCTTC.

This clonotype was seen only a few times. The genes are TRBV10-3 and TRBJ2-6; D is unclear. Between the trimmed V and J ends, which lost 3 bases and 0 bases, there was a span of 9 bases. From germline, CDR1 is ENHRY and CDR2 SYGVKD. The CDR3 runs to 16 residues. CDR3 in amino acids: CAISEQRTSGANVLTF. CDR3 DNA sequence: TGTGCCATCAGTGAACAACGGACCTCTGGGGCCAACGTCCTGACTTTC.

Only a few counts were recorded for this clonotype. The CDR3 sequence is CAISGKDSGQEQFF. The CDR3 nucleotides read TGTGCCATCAGTGGGAAAGACTCGGGGCAAGAGCAGTTCTTC. The chain recombines TRBV10-3 with TRBJ2-1, with D perhaps assigned TRBD1 or TRBD2 (5 bases each). Between the trimmed V and J ends, which lost 4 bases and 10 bases, there was a span of 17 bases. The CDR3 consists of 14 residues. In germline, CDR1 is ENHRY, CDR2 SYGVKD.

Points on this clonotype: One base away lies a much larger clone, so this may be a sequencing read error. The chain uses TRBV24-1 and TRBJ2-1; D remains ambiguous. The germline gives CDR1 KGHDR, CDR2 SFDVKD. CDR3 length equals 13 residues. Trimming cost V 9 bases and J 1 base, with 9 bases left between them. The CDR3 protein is CATSRGSYNEQFF. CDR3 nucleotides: TGTGCCACCTCACGCGGTTCCTACAATGAGCAGTTCTTC.

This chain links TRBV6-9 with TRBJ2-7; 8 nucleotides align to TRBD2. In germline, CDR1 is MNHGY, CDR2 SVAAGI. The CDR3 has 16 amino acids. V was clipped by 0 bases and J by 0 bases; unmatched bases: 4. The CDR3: CASSYSQREHSYEQYF. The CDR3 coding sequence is TGTGCCAGCAGTTATTCGCAGCGGGAGCACTCCTACGAGCAGTACTTC.

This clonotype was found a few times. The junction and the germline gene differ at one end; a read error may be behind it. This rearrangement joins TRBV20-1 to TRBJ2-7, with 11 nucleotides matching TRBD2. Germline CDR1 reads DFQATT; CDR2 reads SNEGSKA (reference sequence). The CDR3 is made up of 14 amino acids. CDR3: CSARQGTSGLEEYF. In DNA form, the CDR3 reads TGCAGTGCTAGACAAGGGACTAGCGGACTCGAGGAGTACTTC.

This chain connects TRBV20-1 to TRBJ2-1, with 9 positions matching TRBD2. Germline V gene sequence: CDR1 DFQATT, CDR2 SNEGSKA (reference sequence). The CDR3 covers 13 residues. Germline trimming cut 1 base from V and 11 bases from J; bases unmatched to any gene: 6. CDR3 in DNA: TGCAGTGCTAGAGTCGCTAGCGGGAATAAGCAGTTCTTC. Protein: CSARVASGNKQFF.

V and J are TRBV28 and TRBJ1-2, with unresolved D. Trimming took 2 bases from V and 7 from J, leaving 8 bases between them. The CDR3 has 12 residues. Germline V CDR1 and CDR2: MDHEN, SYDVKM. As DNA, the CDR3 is TGTGCCAGCAGTTTACTAGCCGGTGGCTACACCTTC. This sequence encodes CASSLLAGGYTF.

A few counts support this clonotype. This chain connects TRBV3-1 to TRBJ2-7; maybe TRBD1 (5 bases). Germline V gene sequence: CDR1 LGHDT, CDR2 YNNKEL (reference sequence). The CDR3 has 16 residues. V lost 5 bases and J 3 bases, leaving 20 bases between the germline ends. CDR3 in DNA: TGTGCCAGCAGCGCCGACAGAAGGGCCTTCTACTACGAGCAGTACTTC. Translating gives CASSADRRAFYYEQYF.

In DNA form, the CDR3 reads TGTGCCAGCAGCGTCGGGCAGGACAGGATGTACGAGCAGTACTTC. It translates to CASSVGQDRMYEQYF. This chain links TRBV9 with TRBJ2-4; 7 nucleotides agree with TRBD1. The DNA matches TRBJ2-7 better at its end, which makes the J call doubtful. Germline CDR1 and CDR2: SGDLS and YYNGEE. The CDR3 length is 15 residues.

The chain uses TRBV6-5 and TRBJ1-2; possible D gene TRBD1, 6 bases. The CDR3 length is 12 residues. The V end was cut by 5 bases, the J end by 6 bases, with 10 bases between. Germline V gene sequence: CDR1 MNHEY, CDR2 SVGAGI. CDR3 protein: CASSEGVDGYTF. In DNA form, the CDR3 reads TGTGCCAGCAGTGAGGGGGTCGATGGCTACACCTTC.

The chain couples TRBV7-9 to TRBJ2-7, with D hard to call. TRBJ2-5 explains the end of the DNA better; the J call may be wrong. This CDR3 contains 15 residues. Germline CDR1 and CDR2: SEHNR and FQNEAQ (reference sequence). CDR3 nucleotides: TGTGCCAGCAGCTTAGGTCCTGCGAAGGAGGAGACCCAGTACTTC. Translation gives CASSLGPAKEETQYF.

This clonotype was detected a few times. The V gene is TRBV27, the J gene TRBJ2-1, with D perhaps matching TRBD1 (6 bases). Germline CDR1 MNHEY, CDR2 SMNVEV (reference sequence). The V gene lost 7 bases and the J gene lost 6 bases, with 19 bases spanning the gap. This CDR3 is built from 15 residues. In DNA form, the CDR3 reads TGTGCCAGCACCTCTCACCGTCAGGGGATCAATGAGCAGTTCTTC. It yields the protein CASTSHRQGINEQFF.

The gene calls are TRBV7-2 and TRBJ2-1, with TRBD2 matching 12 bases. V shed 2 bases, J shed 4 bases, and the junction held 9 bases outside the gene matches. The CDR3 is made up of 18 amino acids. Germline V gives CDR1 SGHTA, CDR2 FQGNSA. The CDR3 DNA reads TGTGCCAGCAGCTTATGGGGATGGACTAGCGGGATTTACAATGAGCAGTTCTTC. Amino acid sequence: CASSLWGWTSGIYNEQFF.

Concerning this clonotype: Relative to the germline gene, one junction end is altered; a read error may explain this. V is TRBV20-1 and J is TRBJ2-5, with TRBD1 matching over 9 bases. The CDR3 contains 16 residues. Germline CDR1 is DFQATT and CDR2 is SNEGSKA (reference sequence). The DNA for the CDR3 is TGCAGTGCAAGAGCAGGGGGACAGGGTGTTCGAGAGACCCAGTACTTC. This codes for CSARAGGQGVRETQYF.

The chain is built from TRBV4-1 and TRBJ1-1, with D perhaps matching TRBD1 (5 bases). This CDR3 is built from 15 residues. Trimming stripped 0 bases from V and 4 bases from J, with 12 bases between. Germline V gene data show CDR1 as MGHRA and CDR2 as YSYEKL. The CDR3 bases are TGCGCCAGCAGCCAAGATCCAGGGTACCCCACTGAAGCTTTCTTT. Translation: CASSQDPGYPTEAFF.

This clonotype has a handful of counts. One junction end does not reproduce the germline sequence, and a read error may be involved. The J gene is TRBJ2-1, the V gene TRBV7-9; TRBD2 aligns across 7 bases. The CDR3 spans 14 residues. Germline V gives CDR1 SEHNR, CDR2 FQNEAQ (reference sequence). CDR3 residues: CASSLETSYHEQFF. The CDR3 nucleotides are TGTGCCAGCAGCTTAGAGACTAGCTACCATGAGCAGTTCTTC. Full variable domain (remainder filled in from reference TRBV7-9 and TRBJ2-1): DTGVSQNPRHKITKRGQNVTFRCDPISEHNRLYWYRQTLGQGPEFLTYFQNEAQLEKSRLLSDRFSAERPKGSFSTLEIQRTEQGDSAMYLCASSLETSYHEQFFGPGTRLTVL.

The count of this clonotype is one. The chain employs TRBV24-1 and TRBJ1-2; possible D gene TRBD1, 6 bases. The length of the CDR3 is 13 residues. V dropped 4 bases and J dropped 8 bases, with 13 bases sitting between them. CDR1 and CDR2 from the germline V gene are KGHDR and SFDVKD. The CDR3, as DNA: TGTGCCACCAGTGACCCCGGGACATTCGGCTACACCTTC. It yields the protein CATSDPGTFGYTF.

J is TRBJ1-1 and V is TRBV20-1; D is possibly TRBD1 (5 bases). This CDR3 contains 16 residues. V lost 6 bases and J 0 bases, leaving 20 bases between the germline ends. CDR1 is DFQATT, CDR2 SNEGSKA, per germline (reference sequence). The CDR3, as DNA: TGCAGTGCCCGGGACCCCAGAAGGCCCCTGAACACTGAAGCTTTCTTT. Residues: CSARDPRRPLNTEAFF.